This T cell receptor beta chain is drawn from a study of T cells in Graves' hyperthyroidism and ophthalmopathy. This clonotype was recorded a few times. Possible read error: a much larger clone is one base away. Patients were aged 18 to 65, had disease duration under 2 months, and had newly diagnosed hyperthyroidism. For the diagnoses, clinical symptoms, serum thyroxine and TRAb, thyroid ultrasound and orbital computed tomography were used. The CDR3 has 13 amino acids. CDR1 is DFQATT and CDR2 is SNEGSKA in the germline V gene (reference sequence). RNA transcripts gave rise to amplified TCR beta CDR3 regions. HTBI primers were used for first-round RT-PCR of the TCR CDR3. Using its own MiXCR run on the multiplex PCR reads, TCRdb lists one record per CDR3 protein. Of 610,000 or so distinct CDR3 sequences listed, around 45% are singletons.

This clonotype originated in a woman under 30 with Graves' hyperthyroidism. Sequencing was done on a sample of peripheral blood or thyroid tissue (not recorded which). The V and J genes are TRBV20-1 and TRBJ1-1, with D maybe TRBD1 (5 bases). The CDR3 spells CSAREPNQGEASF. The CDR3 DNA is TGCAGTGCTAGAGAACCTAACCAGGGTGAAGCTTCCTTT.